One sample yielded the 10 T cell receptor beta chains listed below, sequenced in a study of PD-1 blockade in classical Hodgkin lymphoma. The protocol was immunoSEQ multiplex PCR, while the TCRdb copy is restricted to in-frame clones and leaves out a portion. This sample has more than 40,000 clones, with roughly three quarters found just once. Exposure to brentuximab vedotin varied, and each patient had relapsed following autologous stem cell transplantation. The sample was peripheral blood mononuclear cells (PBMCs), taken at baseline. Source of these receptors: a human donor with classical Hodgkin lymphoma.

The CDR3 coding sequence is TGTGCCAGCAGCAGCTTAGGGGGGTACGAGCAGTACTTC. As protein: CASSSLGGYEQYF. This sequence joins TRBV7-2 and TRBJ2-7; TRBD1 or TRBD2 may be the D gene (6 bases each). This CDR3 region has 13 residues. V dropped 5 bases and J dropped 4 bases, with 12 bases sitting between them. In germline, CDR1 is SGHTA, CDR2 FQGNSA.

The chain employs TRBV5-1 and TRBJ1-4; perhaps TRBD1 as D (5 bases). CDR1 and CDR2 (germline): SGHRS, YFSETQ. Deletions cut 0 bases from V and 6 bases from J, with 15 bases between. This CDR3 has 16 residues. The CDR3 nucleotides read TGCGCCAGCAGCTTGGGATCGGGGCAGCCCTATGAAAAACTGTTTTTT. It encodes CASSLGSGQPYEKLFF. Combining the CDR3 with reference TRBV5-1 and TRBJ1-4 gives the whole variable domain KAGVTQTPRYLIKTRGQQVTLSCSPISGHRSVSWYQQTPGQGLQFLFEYFSETQRNKGNFPGRFSGRQFSNSRSEMNVSTLELGDSALYLCASSLGSGQPYEKLFFGSGTQLSVL.

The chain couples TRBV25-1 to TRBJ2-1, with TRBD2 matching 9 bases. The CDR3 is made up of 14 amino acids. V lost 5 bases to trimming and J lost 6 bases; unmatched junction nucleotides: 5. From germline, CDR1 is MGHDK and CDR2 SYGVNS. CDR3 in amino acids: CASSWTSDRNEQFF. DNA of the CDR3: TGTGCCAGCAGTTGGACTAGCGACCGCAATGAGCAGTTCTTC.

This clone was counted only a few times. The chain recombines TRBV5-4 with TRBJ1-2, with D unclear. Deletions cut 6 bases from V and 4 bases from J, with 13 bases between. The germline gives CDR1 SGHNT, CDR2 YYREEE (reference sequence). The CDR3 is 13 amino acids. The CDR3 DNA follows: TGTGCCAGCAACAGCAATTCAGGCTATGGCTACACCTTC. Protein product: CASNSNSGYGYTF.

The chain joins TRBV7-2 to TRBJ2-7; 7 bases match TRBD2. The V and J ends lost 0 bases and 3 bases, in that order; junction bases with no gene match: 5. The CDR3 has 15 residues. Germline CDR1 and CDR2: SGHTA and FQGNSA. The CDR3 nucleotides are TGTGCCAGCAGCTTAGCGGGCGGGAGATTCTACGAGCAGTACTTC. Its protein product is CASSLAGGRFYEQYF.

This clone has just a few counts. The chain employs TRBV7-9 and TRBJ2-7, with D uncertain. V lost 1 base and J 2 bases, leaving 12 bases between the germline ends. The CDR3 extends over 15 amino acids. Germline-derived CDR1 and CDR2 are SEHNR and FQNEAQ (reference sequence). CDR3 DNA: TGTGCCAGCAGCTTAGAGTCCCTCCGACCCTACGAGCAGTACTTC. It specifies CASSLESLRPYEQYF.

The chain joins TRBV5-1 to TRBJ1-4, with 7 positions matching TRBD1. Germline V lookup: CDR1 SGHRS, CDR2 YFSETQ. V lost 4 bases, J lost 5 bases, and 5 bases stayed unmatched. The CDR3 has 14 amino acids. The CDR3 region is CASSLDRMNEKLFF. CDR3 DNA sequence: TGCGCCAGCAGCCTGGACAGGATGAATGAAAAACTGTTTTTT.

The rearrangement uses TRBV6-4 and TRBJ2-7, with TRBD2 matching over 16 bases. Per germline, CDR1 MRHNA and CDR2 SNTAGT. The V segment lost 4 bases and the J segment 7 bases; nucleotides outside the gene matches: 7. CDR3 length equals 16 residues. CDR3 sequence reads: CASSGGGLAGGPEQYF. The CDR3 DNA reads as TGTGCCAGCAGTGGGGGGGGACTAGCGGGAGGGCCGGAGCAGTACTTC.

The CDR3 coding sequence is TGTGCCAGCAGTTTATCGGCAGACTCCCTTTGGACAGATACGCAGTATTTT. Protein sequence: CASSLSADSLWTDTQYF. The V call is TRBV27, the J call TRBJ2-3; D call uncertain. With 0 bases removed from V and 3 bases from J, the gap between germline ends came to 16 bases. This CDR3 has 17 amino acids. The V gene's germline CDR1 is MNHEY and CDR2 SMNVEV (reference sequence).

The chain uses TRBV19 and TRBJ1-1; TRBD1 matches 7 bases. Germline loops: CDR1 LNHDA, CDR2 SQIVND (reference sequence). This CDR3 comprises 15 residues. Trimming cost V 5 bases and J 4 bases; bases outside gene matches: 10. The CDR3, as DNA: TGTGCCAGTAGTCTTCGGGACAGCGGAGCCACTGAAGCTTTCTTT. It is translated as CASSLRDSGATEAFF.